These 8 T cell receptor beta chains came from one sample sequenced in a study of cytomegalovirus exposure and HLA in healthy donors. TCRdb keeps only in-frame clones here, not all; method: immunoSEQ multiplex PCR. The data hold more than 250,000 clones, with 90% observed a single time. Specimen: PBMCs. The source is a woman aged 25 to 39 in good health and CMV-seronegative.

CDR3 DNA sequence: TGTGCCAGCATCCGGACTAGCGGGAGTGATGAGCAGTTCTTC. Amino acids: CASIRTSGSDEQFF. The genes are TRBV27 and TRBJ2-1; TRBD2 matches 13 bases. The CDR3 is made up of 14 amino acids. Trimming took 7 bases from V and 8 from J; bases not matched to a gene: 5. The V gene's germline CDR1 is MNHEY and CDR2 SMNVEV (reference sequence).

This clone has just a few counts. The V gene is TRBV10-2, the J gene TRBJ2-7; D unclear. CDR3 length equals 16 residues. Germline V CDR1 and CDR2: WSHSY, SAAADI. Trimming removed 2 bases at V and 4 bases at J, with 18 bases between. DNA for the CDR3: TGCGCCAGCAGTGAGAAGGGTAAGGGATTTGGGTACGAGCAGTACTTC. Residues: CASSEKGKGFGYEQYF.

The chain recombines TRBV18 with TRBJ2-7, with 10 positions matching TRBD1. The CDR3 has 13 residues. The junction had 2 bases not matched to a gene; V was cut back by 5 bases and J by 4 bases. Germline-derived CDR1 and CDR2 are KGHSH and LQKENI. The CDR3 nucleotides read TGTGCCAGCTCATCGGGACAGGGGTACGAGCAGTACTTC. Protein product: CASSSGQGYEQYF.

The rearrangement links TRBV5-6 to TRBJ2-3, with 12 nucleotides matching TRBD2. V dropped 3 bases and J dropped 2; count of bases not matched to a gene: 4. This CDR3 contains 16 residues. From germline, CDR1 is SGHDT and CDR2 YYEEEE. The CDR3, as DNA: TGTGCCAGCAGCTCTACTAGCGGGAGGACCACAGATACGCAGTATTTT. Its translation is CASSSTSGRTTDTQYF.

The chain combines TRBV6-5 with TRBJ2-1, with 7 bases lining up with TRBD1. With 11 bases clipped from V and 4 bases from J, the junction kept 14 bases outside the gene matches. The CDR3 runs to 15 residues. The germline V gene encodes CDR1 MNHEY and CDR2 SVGAGI. The CDR3 nucleotides are TGTGCCGCAAAGGGACAGAGCAAAGGGTACAATGAGCAGTTCTTC. This translates into CAAKGQSKGYNEQFF.

This rearrangement joins TRBV27 to TRBJ1-1; TRBD1 matches 8 bases. The germline CDR1 and CDR2 sequences are MNHEY and SMNVEV (reference sequence). Unmatched junction bases numbered 3, after V lost 3 bases and J lost 0 bases. This CDR3 comprises 15 residues. The CDR3 sequence: CASSFRGPMNTEAFF. The CDR3 nucleotides read TGTGCCAGCAGTTTCAGGGGGCCCATGAACACTGAAGCTTTCTTT.

The rearrangement joins TRBV2 to TRBJ2-7, with D tentatively TRBD1 (6 bases). This CDR3 has 14 amino acids. The ends were cut back, 5 bases at V and 3 bases at J, with 14 bases in the middle. Germline CDR1 and CDR2: SNHLY and FYNNEI. In DNA form, the CDR3 reads TGTGCCAGCAGTAGGACAGACGACTTCTACGAGCAGTACTTC. This encodes CASSRTDDFYEQYF.

This clone was seen once. J is TRBJ2-1 and V is TRBV30; weak D call: TRBD2 (6 bases). CDR1 is GTSNPN, CDR2 SVGIG, per germline (reference sequence). The CDR3 consists of 17 residues. The germline V and J ends were trimmed by 0 bases and 5 bases, with 20 bases remaining between them. CDR3 coding DNA: TGTGCCTGGAGTGTACCCCTAGGAGGGGCCCGGAACAATGAGCAGTTCTTC. As protein: CAWSVPLGGARNNEQFF.